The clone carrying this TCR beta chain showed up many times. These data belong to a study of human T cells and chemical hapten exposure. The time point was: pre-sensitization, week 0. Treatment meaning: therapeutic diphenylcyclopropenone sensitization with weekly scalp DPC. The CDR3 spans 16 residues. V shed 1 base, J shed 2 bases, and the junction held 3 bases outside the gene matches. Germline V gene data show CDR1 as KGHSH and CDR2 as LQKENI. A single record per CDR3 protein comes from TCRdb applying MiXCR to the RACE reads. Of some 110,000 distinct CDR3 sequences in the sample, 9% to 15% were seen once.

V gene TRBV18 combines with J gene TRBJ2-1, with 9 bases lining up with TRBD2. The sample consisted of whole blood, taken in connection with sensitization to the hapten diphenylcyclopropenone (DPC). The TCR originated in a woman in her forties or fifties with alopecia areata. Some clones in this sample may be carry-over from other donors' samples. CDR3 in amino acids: CASSPRSGRTYNEQFF. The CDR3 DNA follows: TGTGCCAGCTCACCACGTAGCGGGAGAACCTACAATGAGCAGTTCTTC.